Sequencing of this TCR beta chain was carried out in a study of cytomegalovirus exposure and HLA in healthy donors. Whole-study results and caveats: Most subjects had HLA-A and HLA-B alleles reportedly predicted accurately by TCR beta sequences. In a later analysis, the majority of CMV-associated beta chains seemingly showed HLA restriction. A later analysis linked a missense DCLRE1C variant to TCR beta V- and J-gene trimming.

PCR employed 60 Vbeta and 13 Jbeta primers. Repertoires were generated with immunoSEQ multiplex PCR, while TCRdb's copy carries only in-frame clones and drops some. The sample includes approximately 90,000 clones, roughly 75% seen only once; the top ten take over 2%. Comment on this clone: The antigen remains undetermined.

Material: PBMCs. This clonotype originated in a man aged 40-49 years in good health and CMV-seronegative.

The CDR3 is CASSLEGGTRVSSSYNEQFF. The CDR3, as DNA: TGCGCCAGCAGCTTGGAGGGCGGGACTAGAGTTTCGAGCTCCTACAATGAGCAGTTCTTC. The V call is TRBV5-1, the J call TRBJ2-1, with TRBD2 identical over 8 bases. This CDR3 is built from 20 residues. From germline, CDR1 is SGHRS and CDR2 YFSETQ. V shed 0 bases, J shed 0 bases, and the junction held 14 bases outside the gene matches.